This T cell receptor (beta chain) was profiled in a study of blood T cells in healthy people across ages (dated by TCRdb to 2015 to 2017). Regarding the research as a whole: In model experiments, roughly one uniquely barcoded TCR beta cDNA molecule per two T cells was captured by template switching. To track age-related changes in TCR beta repertoire diversity, the study relied on deep sequencing normalized with unique cDNA molecular identifiers. Four age groups were formed from the donors: young (average approximately 15 years), middle-aged (approximately 42), aged (about 68) and long-lived (about 80). To avoid experimental bias, donors of different ages were distributed randomly across sequencing lanes. Two additional independent replicas of 1 million unique cDNA reads from the same blood draw were analyzed for two donors (one aged 18 to 30 and one aged 80 or older). Study-wide findings and limitations: Conclusive comparison of naive and antigen-experienced compartments was prevented by the profiling of bulk unsorted PBMCs. Observed TCR beta diversity per million T cells fell roughly linearly with age, and a significant reduction was already apparent by age about 38. The CMV infection status of donors was not known, potentially confounding age-related changes in expanded clonotypes. Estimates of total diversity based on one million sequenced T cells were regarded as lower bounds and as underestimates. Compared with the aged group, more naive CD4+ T cells, fewer expanded clones and increased TCR diversity were shown by the long-lived group, suggesting age selection. Observed TCR beta diversity correlated strongly with the percentage of naive T cells measured by flow cytometry.

The 39 donors, aged about 6 to 95 years, were systemically healthy Caucasian individuals from Russia. Approximately 9 milliliters of peripheral blood were collected from each donor into EDTA-treated Vacutainer tubes. Ficoll-Paque density-gradient centrifugation was used to isolate PBMCs, with at least 6.5 million obtained per sample. Total RNA, at least 6 micrograms per sample, was extracted from PBMCs with Trizol reagent. For every donor, an aliquot of PBMCs went through flow cytometry to measure the percentages of naive CD45RAhigh/CD27high T cells. This clonotype has just a few counts. Its binding antigen is unknown. No base quality values were provided; no much bigger clone lies one nucleotide off. The CDR1 and CDR2 encoded by the germline V gene are SNHLY and FYNNEI. V drops 7 bases and J drops 0 bases, leaving 16 bases in between. From cysteine to phenylalanine, the CDR3 is 17 amino acids long. Of the read, only the CDR3 DNA is kept; its 51 bases are in frame from base 1.

Libraries came from 5' RACE. Instrument on record: Illumina HiSeq 2500. The second PCR ran for roughly 6 to 11 cycles and used a J-beta primer mix along with a sample-barcoded 5' primer. Each TCR beta cDNA molecule received a unique molecular identifier from a template-switch 5' adaptor carrying 12 random nucleotides. Each sample yielded at least 3 million CDR3-containing paired-end reads. First-strand cDNA synthesis was performed from all RNA using the Mint cDNA synthesis kit, with priming by a TRBC-specific oligonucleotide. After uracil-DNA glycosylase treatment, a first 18-cycle PCR used universal primers M1SS and BC2_uni_R on all cDNA. Processing in the source paper ran as follows. For normalization, 1 million high-quality reads were randomly selected from each sample, with every read carrying a distinct molecular identifier. Instead of being binned into consensus sequences, reads that shared molecular identifiers were thrown out. MiTCR, with a Q25 quality threshold and the strictest error-elimination algorithm, was used for CDR3 identification, clonotype clustering and error correction. A nonparametric unseen species model with Euler transformation was used to estimate a lower bound on total TCR beta diversity. TCRdb trimmed the raw reads at Q25, called clones with MiXCR and kept productive beta chains. Rows are unified per CDR3 protein, each entry keeping the most common DNA and genes. These V and J calls derive from TCRdb rather than the authors' analysis. The table for this sample lists 660,000 or so distinct CDR3 sequences; roughly 53% of them were counted only once. Together, the top ten hold 30% to 45% of the sample.

The sample was blood. The chain is assembled from TRBV2 and TRBJ2-6; TRBD1 might be the D gene, on 5 matching bases. The source of this sequence is a man aged 60 to 69 in good health. The CDR3 loop reads CASIRVAYLSGANVLTF. The nucleotide sequence is given as TGTGCCAGCATCAGGGTTGCCTACCTCTCTGGGGCCAACGTCCTGACTTTC. Here the CDR3 is joined to the reference TRBV2 and TRBJ2-6 genes, and the full variable domain is: EPEVTQTPSHQVTQMGQEVILRCVPISNHLYFYWYRQILGQKVEFLVSFYNNEISEKSEIFDDQFSVERPDGSNFTLKIRSTKLEDSAMYFCASIRVAYLSGANVLTFGAGSRLTVL.